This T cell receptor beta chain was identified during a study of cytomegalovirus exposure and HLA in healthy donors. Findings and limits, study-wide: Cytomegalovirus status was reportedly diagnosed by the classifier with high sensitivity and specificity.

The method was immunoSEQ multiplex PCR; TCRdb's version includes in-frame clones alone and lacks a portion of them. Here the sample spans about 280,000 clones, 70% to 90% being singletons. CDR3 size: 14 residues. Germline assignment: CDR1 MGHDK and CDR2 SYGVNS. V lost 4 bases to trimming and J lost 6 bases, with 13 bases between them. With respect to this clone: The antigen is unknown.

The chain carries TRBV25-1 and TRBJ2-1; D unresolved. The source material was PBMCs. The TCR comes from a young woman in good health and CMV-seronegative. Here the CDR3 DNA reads TGTGCCAGCAGTGCAGGTAACCTGGGCAATGAGCAGTTCTTC. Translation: CASSAGNLGNEQFF.